Listed below are T cell receptor beta chains from one sample, sequenced in a study of CD8+CD57+ T cells in acquired aplastic anemia. TCRdb redid the calling of the reads with MiXCR, one entry per CDR3 protein. The sample has 200,000 to 250,000 distinct CDR3 sequences; about 37% are singletons. The sequenced material came from sorted CD4+, CD8+, or CD8+CD57+ T cells (not recorded which) from PBMCs. All receptors derive from a human donor in good health, serving as a control. Both conserved end residues are part of each CDR3. Each record gives: V gene, J gene, clone size, CDR3 length, D gene, CDR3 DNA, CDR3 protein. D genes are given only for firm matches. Only part of the rows carry a size: once, few, many, or a class if the clone is expanded.

TRBV20-1	TRBJ2-3	many	14	TRBD1	TGCAGTGGCACGACGGGACAGAAAACAGATACGCAGTATTTT	CSGTTGQKTDTQYF
TRBV25-1	TRBJ2-3	many	16	.	TGTGCCAGCAGTGAATATCGAGGGGGGAGCACAGATACGCAGTATTTT	CASSEYRGGSTDTQYF
TRBV7-3	TRBJ1-1	many	14	.	TGTGCCAGCAGCTTAGGGGCAGGGAACACTGAAGCTTTCTTT	CASSLGAGNTEAFF
TRBV20-1	TRBJ2-1	few	13	TRBD2	TGCAGTGCTAGGACTAGCGGGGGGGCCTTGCAGTTCTTC	CSARTSGGALQFF
TRBV12-3/TRBV12-4	TRBJ1-2	.	14	.	TGTGCCAGCAGTTTTTCAGGGGCGCACTATGGCTACACCTTC	CASSFSGAHYGYTF
TRBV10-3	TRBJ1-3	many	14	TRBD1	TGTGCCATCAAGCAGGGGGTCTCTGGAAACACCATATATTTT	CAIKQGVSGNTIYF
TRBV12-3/TRBV12-4	TRBJ2-7	many	13	TRBD1	TGTGCCAGCAAGGGACAGAGCTCCTACGAGCAGTACTTC	CASKGQSSYEQYF
TRBV5-8	TRBJ2-7	few	15	.	TGTGCCAGCAGCGTAGGACCCTCCCCCTCCTACGAGCAGTACTTC	CASSVGPSPSYEQYF
TRBV20-1	TRBJ2-3	.	19	.	TGCAGTGCTAGAGCGACCCATGGGTTGCTAGACCAAAGCACAGGTACGCAGTATTTT	CSARATHGLLDQSTGTQYF
TRBV7-2	TRBJ2-7	many	15	.	TGTGCCAGCAGCTTAGTATCGGGGCCCTCCTACGAGCAGTACTTC	CASSLVSGPSYEQYF
TRBV2	TRBJ2-1	many	15	.	TGTGCCAGCAGAATTGGGGGGAACTCCTACAATGAGCAGTTCTTC	CASRIGGNSYNEQFF
TRBV7-3	TRBJ2-3	.	17	TRBD2	TGTGCCAGCAGCTTAACCCCCCCAGCGGGAGGGGAGGATACGCAGTATTTT	CASSLTPPAGGEDTQYF
TRBV7-2	TRBJ2-7	many	14	.	TGTGCCAGCAGCTCCCGGGCTGATTCCTACGAGCAGTACTTC	CASSSRADSYEQYF
TRBV5-8	TRBJ1-1	many	13	.	TGTGCCAGCAGCTTGGGGATGAACACTGAAGCTTTCTTT	CASSLGMNTEAFF
TRBV7-9	TRBJ2-5	many	15	.	TGTGCCAGCAGCTTAGGGCCCAGTCGAGGGGAGACCCAGTACTTC	CASSLGPSRGETQYF
TRBV2	TRBJ2-7	.	17	TRBD1	TGTGCCAGCAGTGTCTGGGCCGGGACAGGGACGAACTACGAGCAGTACTTC	CASSVWAGTGTNYEQYF
TRBV12-3/TRBV12-4	TRBJ2-1	few	15	TRBD2	TGTGCCAGCACACTAATGGTCGGACTAGGGTATGAGCAGTTCTTC	CASTLMVGLGYEQFF
TRBV29-1	TRBJ1-1	.	12	.	TGCAGCACATTGAACAAGGGATTTGAAGCTTTCTTT	CSTLNKGFEAFF
TRBV2	TRBJ1-5	many	13	.	TGTGCCAGCAGTGACAGAGGGCGTCAGCCCCAGCATTTT	CASSDRGRQPQHF
TRBV12-3/TRBV12-4	TRBJ1-6	.	14	TRBD1	TGTGCCAGCAGTCGACAGGGGGGTAGCTCACCCCTCCACTTT	CASSRQGGSSPLHF
TRBV7-2	TRBJ2-6	many	15	.	TGTGCCAGCAGCGAGGGGGGGCCTGGGGCCAACGTCCTGACTTTC	CASSEGGPGANVLTF
TRBV20-1	TRBJ2-7	many	14	.	TGCAGTGCTAGAGCCCCGGGACAAGCCTACGAGCAGTACTTC	CSARAPGQAYEQYF
TRBV6-5	TRBJ1-2	many	13	.	TGTGCCAGCAGTTACTCACCCCCATTTGGCTACACCTTC	CASSYSPPFGYTF
TRBV2	TRBJ2-7	many	15	TRBD1	TGTGCCAGCAGCGACCCGACAGGGAGAACTGACGAGCAGTACTTC	CASSDPTGRTDEQYF
TRBV5-4	TRBJ1-4	.	14	.	TGTGCCAGCAGCTTGGGGCTTGGCAATGAAAAACTGTTTTTT	CASSLGLGNEKLFF
TRBV25-1	TRBJ2-1	.	12	TRBD2	TGTGCAAGCGGGGGCACGATAAATGAGCAGTTCTTC	CASGGTINEQFF
TRBV2	TRBJ2-2	many	14	TRBD1	TGTGCCGGAAGGACAGGGTGGTCCACCGGGGAGCTGTTTTTT	CAGRTGWSTGELFF
TRBV7-2	TRBJ1-1	many	16	TRBD1	TGTGCCAGCAGCTTAGTCACTGGTGGACAGGGGAATGAAGCTTTCTTT	CASSLVTGGQGNEAFF
TRBV5-1	TRBJ2-7	.	14	TRBD1	TGCGCCAGAGCCGGGACAGGGGGGGACTACGAGCAGTACTTC	CARAGTGGDYEQYF
TRBV5-1	TRBJ2-3	many	14	.	TGCGCCAGCAGCCCCGCGGGGTCGGGAGATACGCAGTATTTT	CASSPAGSGDTQYF
TRBV15	TRBJ1-2	.	17	TRBD1	TGTGCCACCAGCAGTGACCAAGACAGGGCATCTAACTATGGCTACACCTTC	CATSSDQDRASNYGYTF
TRBV20-1	TRBJ1-3	many	14	TRBD1	TGCAGTGCGAGCACACAGGGGATAGGAAACACCATATATTTT	CSASTQGIGNTIYF
TRBV7-9	TRBJ1-2	many	13	.	TGTGCCAGCAGCTTAGTGAAGACAGCCGGCTACACCTTC	CASSLVKTAGYTF
TRBV7-3	TRBJ2-2	many	13	.	TGTGCCAGCAGCATAAGCTTGAGCAGGGAGCTGTTTTTT	CASSISLSRELFF
TRBV5-1	TRBJ1-4	few	15	.	TGCGCCAGCAGCTTGAGCTGGGGGGGGAATGAAAAACTGTTTTTT	CASSLSWGGNEKLFF
TRBV7-9	TRBJ1-2	many	14	TRBD1	TGTGCCAGCAGCCGTGGACAGGGGACCCTTGGCTACACCTTC	CASSRGQGTLGYTF
TRBV10-1	TRBJ1-1	.	13	.	TGCGCCATCAGTGAAGAGAGGAACACTGAGGCTTTCTTT	CAISEERNTEAFF